The 13 T cell receptor beta chains given below trace back to one sample, sequenced in a study of shared clonotypes between healthy human individuals. The assay was immunoSEQ multiplex PCR, and TCRdb's table has in-frame clones only and misses some. The data show approximately 530,000 clones, approximately 95% seen once. The sequenced material came from naive CD4+ T cells sorted from blood. Subset defined: CD45RA+ positively selected. All receptors come from a woman aged 25-40 years in good health.

This clone was detected only a few times. V gene TRBV5-1 combines with J gene TRBJ1-2; D uncertain. Germline assignment: CDR1 SGHRS and CDR2 YFSETQ. The CDR3 is 14 amino acids. Between the trimmed V and J ends, which lost 4 bases and 1 base, there was a span of 11 bases. CDR3: CASSPNGDNYGYTF. CDR3 nucleotides: TGCGCCAGCAGCCCGAACGGGGATAACTATGGCTACACCTTC.

This chain uses TRBV6-1 with TRBJ1-2; D unresolved. V was pared by 3 bases and J by 7 bases, with 9 bases between. Germline V CDR1 and CDR2: MNHNS, SASEGT. The CDR3 contains 12 residues. This CDR3 reads CASSDPRAGYTF. The CDR3 nucleotides read TGTGCCAGCAGTGACCCCCGGGCTGGCTACACCTTC.

CDR3 protein: CASSLGSGDNYGYTF. CDR3 coding DNA: TGCGCCAGCAGCTTGGGCTCAGGAGACAACTATGGCTACACCTTC. The genes are TRBV5-1 and TRBJ1-2, with D hard to call. CDR1 is SGHRS and CDR2 is YFSETQ in the germline V gene. The CDR3 totals 15 residues. V lost 0 bases, J lost 2 bases, and 11 bases lay in between.

The gene calls are TRBV7-9 and TRBJ1-1; TRBD1 is a possible D gene (6 bases). Trimming cost V 10 bases and J 2 bases, with 11 bases left between them. This CDR3 is built from 12 residues. Germline V gene sequence: CDR1 SEHNR, CDR2 FQNEAQ (reference sequence). CDR3 DNA: TGTGCCACGACAGGTCATAACACTGAAGCTTTCTTT. Translation: CATTGHNTEAFF.

This clone was observed once. The chain joins TRBV28 to TRBJ1-4; maybe TRBD1 (5 bases). Germline lookup yields CDR1 MDHEN and CDR2 SYDVKM. This CDR3 spans 14 amino acids. V was cut by 6 bases and J by 4 bases, with 12 bases left in between. CDR3 coding DNA: TGTGCCAGCAGCCAGACTGGGGGTAATGAAAAACTGTTTTTT. This codes for CASSQTGGNEKLFF.

This clone was observed once. The J gene is TRBJ1-6, the V gene TRBV5-4; D is possibly TRBD1 (5 bases). Trimming removed 1 base at V and 7 bases at J, with 15 bases between. This CDR3 contains 16 residues. Germline loops: CDR1 SGHNT, CDR2 YYREEE (reference sequence). The CDR3 reads CASSLRQGGGNSPLHF. The CDR3 region has the DNA TGTGCCAGCAGCTTGAGGCAGGGAGGCGGAAATTCACCCCTCCACTTT.

The V and J genes are TRBV7-8 and TRBJ2-7; the match to TRBD1 covers 7 bases. The CDR3 length is 15 residues. V dropped 3 bases and J dropped 4; count of bases not matched to a gene: 9. The V gene's germline CDR1 is SGHVS and CDR2 FQNEAQ. In DNA, the CDR3 is TGTGCCAGCAGCTTGCTCCAGGACAGGTCTTACGAGCAGTACTTC. Amino acids: CASSLLQDRSYEQYF. Full variable domain (outside the CDR3, taken from reference TRBV7-8 and TRBJ2-7): GAGVSQSPRYKVAKRGQDVALRCDPISGHVSLFWYQQALGQGPEFLTYFQNEAQLDKSGLPSDRFFAERPEGSVSTLKIQRTQQEDSAVYLCASSLLQDRSYEQYFGPGTRLTVT.

Turning to this clone: In the same sample, other DNA sequences code for this CDR3. The chain carries TRBV5-1 and TRBJ1-4; 10 positions agree with TRBD1. The CDR3 totals 15 residues. CDR1 is SGHRS, CDR2 YFSETQ, per germline. V gave up 4 bases and J gave up 4 bases; unmatched junction bases: 4. The CDR3 here is CASSPRTGGNEKLFF. The CDR3 DNA sequence: TGCGCCAGCAGCCCCAGGACAGGGGGTAATGAAAAACTGTTTTTT.

The CDR3 nucleotides are TGCAGTGGGGCGGGGTTTGGGCTAGCGGGAGCGGCTGAGCAGTTCTTC. Protein product: CSGAGFGLAGAAEQFF. The genes are TRBV29-1 and TRBJ2-1; TRBD2 aligns across 10 bases. Looked up from germline, CDR1 is SQVTM and CDR2 is ANQGSEA. There are 16 residues in the CDR3.

This chain links TRBV6-5 with TRBJ2-7; D is undetermined. The CDR3 is 14 amino acids. Trimming left V 5 bases short and J 2 bases short, with 13 bases between. CDR1 MNHEY and CDR2 SVGAGI come from the germline V gene. CDR3 nucleotides: TGTGCCAGCAGTGCTTATAGCAAAGCCTACGAGCAGTACTTC. Its protein is CASSAYSKAYEQYF.

The rearrangement joins TRBV14 to TRBJ2-5; no definite D call. V dropped 7 bases and J dropped 3 bases, with 3 bases sitting between them. Germline V gene sequence: CDR1 SGHDN, CDR2 FVKESK. This CDR3 region has 10 residues. The chain's CDR3 is CASTKETQYF. The CDR3 DNA reads as TGTGCCAGCACCAAAGAGACCCAGTACTTC. The variable domain in full, completed from reference TRBV14 and TRBJ2-5, reads EAGVTQFPSHSVIEKGQTVTLRCDPISGHDNLYWYRRVMGKEIKFLLHFVKESKQDESGMPNNRFLAERTGGTYSTLKVQPAELEDSGVYFCASTKETQYFGPGTRLLVL.

The chain couples TRBV7-3 to TRBJ2-1; perhaps TRBD1 as D (5 bases). V lost 5 bases and J lost 9, with 11 bases in between. Germline CDR1 SGHTA, CDR2 FQGTGA. The CDR3 is 12 amino acids. The CDR3 loop reads CASSPPGAEQFF. In DNA form, the CDR3 reads TGTGCCAGCAGCCCGCCTGGGGCTGAGCAGTTCTTC.

The CDR3 nucleotides read TGTGCCAGCTCACCAAGGGAAGGTAGTCATCAGTACTTC. Protein product: CASSPREGSHQYF. The chain couples TRBV18 to TRBJ2-4; D gene ambiguous. The CDR3 consists of 13 residues. The V gene's germline CDR1 is KGHSH and CDR2 LQKENI. V lost 2 bases, J lost 12 bases, and 14 bases lay in between.